The present T cell receptor (beta chain) was sequenced within a study of cytomegalovirus exposure and HLA in healthy donors. Study information: Among approximately 400 genotyped donors, roughly 80% fell in the Caucasian-associated ancestry cluster. Regarding the study as a whole: TCR beta V- and J-gene trimming, according to a later analysis, was linked to a missense DCLRE1C variant. Listed as cytomegalovirus-associated were 164 TCR beta chains.

Of note for this clone: Its antigen is not identified.

Though probably carrying unrecorded immune exposures, donors were nominally healthy at sampling. The PCR was carried out with 60 Vbeta primers and 13 Jbeta primers. Assay used: immunoSEQ multiplex PCR; TCRdb lists only in-frame clones, some missing. In the table there are about 120,000 clones, 78% of which are singletons. The sample comprised PBMCs. The sequence was obtained from a woman in her 30s in good health and CMV-seronegative.

The CDR3, as DNA: TGTGCCAGCAGCTTTCCAGGGGTGAAGACCCAGTACTTC. This encodes CASSFPGVKTQYF. V is TRBV7-9 and J is TRBJ2-5, with D possibly matching TRBD1 (6 bases). CDR1 is SEHNR, CDR2 FQNEAQ, per germline (reference sequence). The V and J ends lost 3 bases and 6 bases respectively, with 11 bases between them. This CDR3 contains 13 residues.